The clone carrying this T cell receptor (beta chain) turned up a few times. Its antigen is unidentified. The repertoire was sequenced with immunoSEQ multiplex PCR; TCRdb's copy has only in-frame clones and lacks some. Of some 30,000 clones detected, 78% appear once; the ten largest clones hold 33%. This CDR3 comprises 14 residues. V was clipped by 0 bases and J by 2 bases, with 8 bases between them. Germline V gene sequence: CDR1 SGHAT, CDR2 FQNNGV. These data belong to a study of T cells in localized non-small cell lung cancer. Whole-study findings and limits: A single tumor region was sequenced, leaving heterogeneity possible. Prolonged overall survival went with higher T cell density in the blood. Adjacent lung exhibited a median of approximately 59 among the 100 most abundant tumor clones.

The V gene is TRBV11-2, the J gene TRBJ2-7, with D possibly being TRBD1 (5 bases). Sample: peripheral blood, taken before any cancer treatment. This TCR derives from a male donor aged 60 or over with stage II squamous cell lung carcinoma. The CDR3 is CASSLDGAPYEQYF. For the CDR3, the DNA is TGTGCCAGCAGCTTAGATGGGGCCCCCTACGAGCAGTACTTC.